Below, 2 T cell receptor beta chains from the same sample are listed, as sequenced in a study of beta chain features in type 1 diabetes. Study-level findings and limits: When Type 1 diabetes patients were examined, their TCRB CDR3s proved moderately but significantly shorter in all four CD4+ subsets.

Antigen specificity for these receptors is unknown. Expressed TCRB transcripts were sequenced because the entire RNA isolate underwent reverse transcription. Repertoires were generated with immunoSEQ multiplex PCR, while TCRdb's copy carries only in-frame clones and drops some. The top ten clones hold approximately 1% of a sample with 300,000 to 400,000 clones, approximately 10% of them seen once. Sequencing was done on a sample of central memory CD4+ T cells from blood. The receptors were gathered from a man between 25 and 39 years old with type 1 diabetes.

The chain combines TRBV21-1 with TRBJ2-1. TRBV21-1 counts as a pseudogene. This CDR3 is 14 amino acids long. The CDR3 region is CASSKVVGYNEQFF. The CDR3 region has the DNA TGTGCCAGCAGCAAAGTTGTAGGTTACAATGAGCAGTTCTTC.

The V call is TRBV11-2, the J call TRBJ1-2; D is possibly TRBD1 (6 bases). The CDR3 contains 15 residues. Germline V lookup: CDR1 SGHAT, CDR2 FQNNGV. V lost 5 bases, J lost 7 bases, and 20 bases lay in between. CDR3: CASSQESAQGGGYTF. The DNA of the CDR3 is TGTGCCAGCAGCCAAGAAAGCGCACAGGGTGGTGGCTACACCTTC.